This TCR beta chain emerged from a study of cytomegalovirus exposure and HLA in healthy donors. Use of 60 Vbeta and 13 Jbeta primers characterized the PCR. Measured with immunoSEQ multiplex PCR; TCRdb has only the in-frame clones, and not every one. The table has around 200,000 clones, 82% seen once. The sample was PBMCs. The sequence was collected from a man aged 40-50 years in good health and CMV-seropositive.

The CDR3 DNA follows: TGTGCCAGCAGGCGCCGGACAGGCCTGAACACCGGGGAGCTGTTTTTT. Residues: CASRRRTGLNTGELFF. The V and J genes are TRBV7-3 and TRBJ2-2; 7 positions match TRBD1. From germline, CDR1 is SGHTA and CDR2 FQGTGA. The CDR3 is made up of 16 amino acids. The junction had 8 bases not matched to a gene; V was cut back by 6 bases and J by 1 base.